Presented here are 4 T cell receptor beta chains from one specimen sequenced in a study of response to subunit inactivated influenza vaccine. TCRdb fed the RT-PCR reads into MiXCR, producing one record per CDR3 protein. This sample has around 570,000 distinct CDR3 sequences, with less than 8% found just once. Sequenced material: PBMCs from blood, taken roughly 24 months after vaccination. These receptors were collected from a man in his fifties or sixties who received an inactivated influenza vaccine.

In its sample, this clonotype was seen many times. V and J are TRBV10-2 and TRBJ2-7; 7 positions match TRBD2. Germline assignment: CDR1 WSHSY and CDR2 SAAADI. Germline trimming cut 5 bases from V and 3 bases from J; bases unmatched to any gene: 7. The CDR3 contains 14 residues. CDR3 sequence reads: CASSLSGAVYEQYF. The CDR3 DNA reads as TGCGCCAGCAGTTTGAGCGGGGCGGTCTACGAGCAGTACTTC.

The chain is built from TRBV5-6 and TRBJ1-4, with D possibly matching TRBD1 (5 bases). Trimming cost V 3 bases and J 6 bases, with 9 bases left between them. Per the germline V gene, CDR1 is SGHDT and CDR2 is YYEEEE. This CDR3 is 13 amino acids long. CDR3 in amino acids: CASSSIRDEKLFF. The CDR3 nucleotides read TGTGCCAGCAGCTCCATCAGGGATGAAAAACTGTTTTTT.

As for this clonotype: The junction differs from germline at one of its ends, possibly a read error. J is TRBJ2-1 and V is TRBV12-3 or TRBV12-4; 9 bases match TRBD2. This CDR3 is built from 14 residues. CDR3 in amino acids: CASSVAGDYNEQFF. For the CDR3, the DNA is TGTGCCAGCAGTGTAGCGGGAGACTACAATGAGCAGTTCTTC.

Only a few counts were recorded for this clonotype. The rearrangement uses TRBV10-2 and TRBJ2-5; TRBD1 is a possible D gene (6 bases). Trimming shortened V by 2 bases and J by 7 bases, and 11 bases separated the two germline ends. The CDR3 is 13 amino acids. Germline V lookup: CDR1 WSHSY, CDR2 SAAADI. Written as DNA, the CDR3 is TGCGCCAGCAGTGAGGAACACAGGGCGACCCAGTACTTC. It yields the protein CASSEEHRATQYF.